A single sample gave rise to the 30 T cell receptor beta chains below, sequenced in a study. TCRdb ran MiXCR on the RT-PCR reads and lists one entry per CDR3 protein. The data show 650,000 to 800,000 distinct CDR3 sequences, more than 13% seen once. The sample consisted of memory CD4+ T cells from blood. The receptors shown here come from a female donor in good health, serving as a healthy control.

This clonotype occurred a few times. This rearrangement joins TRBV11-1 to TRBJ2-1; D remains unclear. Trimming pared 1 base from V and 5 bases from J, leaving 12 bases between. Germline CDR1 is SGHAT and CDR2 is FQDESV (reference sequence). The CDR3 covers 15 residues. CDR3 loop: CASSLGLGQDNEQFF. The CDR3 bases are TGTGCCAGCAGCTTAGGGCTCGGCCAGGACAATGAGCAGTTCTTC.

Only a few counts were recorded for this clonotype. The chain uses TRBV19 and TRBJ2-7; no reliable D call. CDR1 and CDR2 from the germline V gene are LNHDA and SQIVND (reference sequence). This CDR3 has 15 amino acids. V lost 1 base and J lost 2, with 12 bases in between. The CDR3 here is CASSIVFTSTYEQYF. CDR3 bases: TGTGCCAGTAGTATAGTGTTCACCTCGACCTACGAGCAGTACTTC.

The rearrangement uses TRBV6-5 and TRBJ2-1; D possibly corresponds to TRBD1 (6 bases). Looked up from germline, CDR1 is MNHEY and CDR2 is SVGAGI. Trimming left V 5 bases short and J 4 bases short, with 9 bases between. The CDR3 is made up of 13 amino acids. The CDR3, as DNA: TGTGCCAGCAGTCGACAGGTGTACAATGAGCAGTTCTTC. Its translation: CASSRQVYNEQFF.

This clonotype has a handful of counts. The rearrangement joins TRBV10-3 to TRBJ2-7, with 12 bases aligning to TRBD2. Germline V lookup: CDR1 ENHRY, CDR2 SYGVKD. With 0 bases clipped from V and 5 bases from J, the junction kept 8 bases outside the gene matches. The CDR3 runs to 17 residues. For the CDR3, the DNA is TGTGCCATCAGTGAGTCGCTAGCGGGAGGGCCTAGCGACGAGCAGTACTTC. Translated, it gives CAISESLAGGPSDEQYF.

This clonotype occurred a few times. The gene calls are TRBV12-3 or TRBV12-4 and TRBJ1-4; D ambiguous. Trimming shortened V by 2 bases and J by 3 bases, and 16 bases separated the two germline ends. The CDR3 is made up of 17 amino acids. CDR3 coding DNA: TGTGCCAGCAGTTTAACTAGACGGACTGCGTCTAATGAAAAACTGTTTTTT. Amino acids: CASSLTRRTASNEKLFF.

The chain recombines TRBV20-1 with TRBJ2-7; TRBD2 matches 8 bases. The CDR3 is 15 amino acids. From germline, CDR1 is DFQATT and CDR2 SNEGSKA (reference sequence). Trimming at V came to 4 bases and at J to 2 bases, leaving 10 bases not matched to a gene. CDR3 sequence (DNA): TGCAGTGCTACCCCCGGGGGGGCCCCGACCTACGAGCAGTACTTC. Encoded protein: CSATPGGAPTYEQYF.

J is TRBJ2-5 and V is TRBV15; no reliable D call. The CDR3 consists of 13 residues. Germline V gene sequence: CDR1 LNHNV, CDR2 YYDKDF (reference sequence). This CDR3 is CVTSRVQSRDQYF. CDR3 nucleotide sequence: TGTGTTACCAGCAGAGTTCAGAGCCGAGACCAGTACTTC. Full variable domain (outside the CDR3, taken from reference TRBV15 and TRBJ2-5): DAMVIQNPRYQVTQFGKPVTLSCSQTLNHNVMYWYQQKSSQAPKLLFHYYDKDFNNEADTPDNFQSRRPNTSFCFLDIRSPGLGDTAMYLCVTSRVQSRDQYFGPGTRLLVL.

This clonotype was counted between two and nine times. The chain links TRBV5-1 to TRBJ1-1; perhaps TRBD1 as D (6 bases). CDR1 SGHRS and CDR2 YFSETQ come from the germline V gene. Trimming removed 4 bases at V and 3 bases at J, with 19 bases between. The CDR3 sequence is 16 residues long. The CDR3: CASSPGQTGPYTEAFF. CDR3 nucleotide sequence: TGCGCCAGCAGCCCCGGCCAAACAGGGCCCTACACTGAAGCTTTCTTT.

The chain couples TRBV24-1 to TRBJ2-5; 8 bases match TRBD2. V shed 3 bases and J 4 bases; nucleotides not matched to a gene: 6. The CDR3 covers 15 residues. Germline CDR1 and CDR2: KGHDR and SFDVKD. The CDR3 nucleotides read TGTGCCACCAGTGATAGCGGGAGAGGGGGAGAGACCCAGTACTTC. Protein: CATSDSGRGGETQYF.

V is TRBV7-3 and J is TRBJ2-5, with 10 bases identical to TRBD1. Germline V CDR1 and CDR2: SGHTA, FQGTGA. V lost 5 bases and J lost 3; bases outside the gene matches: 6. This CDR3 has 15 amino acids. The CDR3 DNA reads as TGTGCCAGCAGCCCCCAGGGGACAGGGGAAGAGACCCAGTACTTC. Its translation: CASSPQGTGEETQYF.

The rearrangement uses TRBV25-1 and TRBJ1-6; D uncertain. V lost 5 bases and J 7 bases, leaving 12 bases between the germline ends. The CDR3 runs to 14 residues. Germline-derived CDR1 and CDR2 are MGHDK and SYGVNS. CDR3 residues: CASSRGSLNSPLHF. CDR3 coding DNA: TGTGCCAGCAGTCGCGGCAGCCTAAATTCACCCCTCCACTTT.

This clonotype showed up just a few times. V and J are TRBV20-1 and TRBJ2-7; D uncertain. The CDR3 consists of 13 residues. V lost 3 bases to trimming and J lost 4 bases, with 13 bases between them. The germline V gene has CDR1 DFQATT and CDR2 SNEGSKA (reference sequence). CDR3 nucleotide sequence: TGCAGTGCTAGCCCAGAATCCTTTTACGAGCAGTACTTC. This gives the protein CSASPESFYEQYF.

The genes are TRBV5-5 and TRBJ1-1, with D unclear. V was trimmed by 0 bases and J by 5 bases, leaving 11 bases between them. The CDR3 contains 14 residues. From germline, CDR1 is SGHKS and CDR2 YYEKEE (reference sequence). The CDR3 is CASSLDPGRTEAFF. The CDR3 bases are TGTGCCAGCAGCTTGGATCCGGGAAGGACTGAAGCTTTCTTT.

This clonotype has just a few counts. The chain combines TRBV7-2 with TRBJ2-7; 7 positions agree with TRBD1. The V gene end was trimmed by 5 bases and the J gene end by 3 bases; junction bases not matched to a gene: 13. The CDR3 totals 16 residues. The V gene's germline CDR1 is SGHTA and CDR2 FQGNSA. CDR3 nucleotide sequence: TGTGCCAGCAGCATAGAGGGGACAGTCGGGTACTACGAGCAGTACTTC. Protein sequence: CASSIEGTVGYYEQYF.

The rearrangement uses TRBV9 and TRBJ2-4, with D perhaps given as TRBD1 or TRBD2 (5 bases each). CDR1 is SGDLS, CDR2 YYNGEE, per germline. This CDR3 is built from 12 residues. Trimming left V 6 bases short and J 6 bases short, with 10 bases between. In DNA, the CDR3 is TGTGCCAGCACTGGGGACGGAAACATTCAGTACTTC. This encodes CASTGDGNIQYF.

The chain links TRBV12-3 or TRBV12-4 to TRBJ2-1; the match to TRBD1 covers 7 bases. With 5 bases clipped from V and 12 bases from J, the junction kept 7 bases outside the gene matches. The CDR3 totals 12 residues. CDR3 in amino acids: CASSPFYRGQFF. CDR3 DNA sequence: TGTGCCAGCAGTCCTTTTTACAGGGGGCAGTTCTTC.

Ten or more counts support this clonotype. The chain recombines TRBV6-5 with TRBJ1-6; D unclear. Germline loops: CDR1 MNHEY, CDR2 SVGAGI. CDR3 length: 13 residues. Trimming took 8 bases from V and 4 from J, leaving 9 bases between them. The CDR3 loop is CASQLGYNSPLHF. DNA for the CDR3: TGTGCCAGCCAATTGGGGTATAATTCACCCCTCCACTTT.

The table lists this clonotype with a few counts. The CDR3 DNA reads TGTGCCAGCGGCCAGAGAACTGAAGCTTTCTTT. Residues: CASGQRTEAFF. The V gene is TRBV6-6, the J gene TRBJ1-1; no definite D call. Germline assignment: CDR1 MNHNY and CDR2 SVGAGI (reference sequence). Trimming stripped 8 bases from V and 5 bases from J, with 9 bases between. The CDR3 has 11 residues.

The CDR3 is CASSLSKGNTEAFF. CDR3 nucleotide sequence: TGTGCCAGCAGCTTATCAAAGGGGAACACTGAAGCTTTCTTT. The V call is TRBV7-2, the J call TRBJ1-1; D uncertain. Between the trimmed V and J ends, which lost 2 bases and 1 base, there was a span of 8 bases. The CDR3 consists of 14 residues. The germline V gene has CDR1 SGHTA and CDR2 FQGNSA.

This clonotype was recorded at least ten times. The rearrangement uses TRBV12-3 or TRBV12-4 and TRBJ2-6, with no clear D. Trimming cost V 3 bases and J 0 bases, with 9 bases left between them. This CDR3 comprises 16 residues. Here the CDR3 DNA reads TGTGCCAGCAGTTTGTGGCCCAGCTCTGGGGCCAACGTCCTGACTTTC. Its protein is CASSLWPSSGANVLTF.

In its sample, this clonotype was seen a few times. The chain uses TRBV24-1 and TRBJ1-1, with D uncertain. The length of the CDR3 is 15 residues. Trimming left V 4 bases short and J 1 base short, with 12 bases between. From germline, CDR1 is KGHDR and CDR2 SFDVKD. The CDR3 DNA follows: TGTGCCACCAGTGACCCAGCGACGGGGAACACTGAAGCTTTCTTT. Protein sequence: CATSDPATGNTEAFF.

This clonotype was picked up a small number of times. The CDR3 DNA sequence: TGTGCCAGCAGCTTGCCCCCGACAGGTCCGGTACACGAGCAGTACTTC. This sequence encodes CASSLPPTGPVHEQYF. The chain carries TRBV5-5 and TRBJ2-7; D may be TRBD1 (6 bases). Germline loops: CDR1 SGHKS, CDR2 YYEKEE (reference sequence). CDR3 length: 16 residues. The V end was cut by 1 base, the J end by 5 bases, with 19 bases between.

Only a few counts were recorded for this clonotype. The chain combines TRBV5-1 with TRBJ2-6; D ambiguous. The germline V gene encodes CDR1 SGHRS and CDR2 YFSETQ. CDR3 length: 15 amino acids. V lost 0 bases and J lost 2, with 6 bases in between. The CDR3 region is CASSLDGAGANVLTF. The CDR3, as DNA: TGCGCCAGCAGCTTGGATGGTGCTGGGGCCAACGTCCTGACTTTC.

The gene calls are TRBV20-1 and TRBJ2-1; maybe TRBD2 (5 bases). Trimming stripped 3 bases from V and 0 bases from J, with 9 bases between. The CDR3 runs 14 residues. Looked up from germline, CDR1 is DFQATT and CDR2 is SNEGSKA (reference sequence). CDR3 DNA sequence: TGCAGTGCTAGGGACTCGAGCTCCTACAATGAGCAGTTCTTC. As protein: CSARDSSSYNEQFF.

This clonotype was counted between two and nine times. This sequence joins TRBV7-9 and TRBJ1-4; maybe TRBD1 (5 bases). The CDR3 consists of 13 residues. Germline CDR1 reads SEHNR; CDR2 reads FQNEAQ (reference sequence). Trimming removed 9 bases from V and 4 bases from J, with 12 bases in between. The CDR3 DNA reads TGTGCCAGTAGCCGACAGTTTAATGAAAAACTGTTTTTT. It encodes CASSRQFNEKLFF.

The rearrangement joins TRBV20-1 to TRBJ2-2, with 9 bases identical to TRBD1. The CDR3 length is 15 residues. Trimming removed 6 bases from V and 6 bases from J; junction bases left unmatched: 11. Germline lookup yields CDR1 DFQATT and CDR2 SNEGSKA (reference sequence). This chain's CDR3 is CSARNDRGDPGELFF. The CDR3 DNA follows: TGCAGTGCCAGAAACGACAGGGGGGACCCCGGGGAGCTGTTTTTT.

This clonotype occurred many times. The chain carries TRBV6-5 and TRBJ1-2; D is unresolved. The V and J ends lost 5 bases and 5 bases respectively, with 12 bases between them. CDR3 length: 13 residues. Germline V gives CDR1 MNHEY, CDR2 SVGAGI. Here the CDR3 DNA reads TGTGCCAGCAGTGAACCTTATACTTATGGCTACACCTTC. Translating it yields CASSEPYTYGYTF.

At least ten counts were recorded for this clonotype. The gene calls are TRBV12-3 or TRBV12-4 and TRBJ2-3; D may be TRBD1 (7 bases). The V and J ends lost 5 bases and 4 bases respectively, with 16 bases between them. The CDR3 runs 15 residues. Written as DNA, the CDR3 is TGTGCCAGCAGTCCCGGAGGGGGCTGGGCAGATACGCAGTATTTT. Protein: CASSPGGGWADTQYF.

This clonotype was counted between two and nine times. The chain links TRBV5-6 to TRBJ2-4; D gene uncertain. The ends were cut back, 1 base at V and 1 base at J, with 15 bases in the middle. Germline V gene sequence: CDR1 SGHDT, CDR2 YYEEEE. The CDR3 runs to 17 residues. The CDR3 here is CASSLLAGSIAKNIQYF. CDR3 coding DNA: TGTGCCAGCAGCTTGTTGGCAGGATCAATCGCCAAAAACATTCAGTACTTC.

This clonotype was detected only a few times. This rearrangement joins TRBV3-1 to TRBJ1-1; maybe TRBD1 (6 bases). V shed 1 base and J shed 11 bases, with 11 bases lying between them. This CDR3 has 12 amino acids. Germline V gene data show CDR1 as LGHDT and CDR2 as YNNKEL (reference sequence). The CDR3 spells CASSQGGGGAFF. The CDR3 nucleotides read TGTGCCAGCAGCCAAGGAGGAGGGGGGGCTTTCTTT.